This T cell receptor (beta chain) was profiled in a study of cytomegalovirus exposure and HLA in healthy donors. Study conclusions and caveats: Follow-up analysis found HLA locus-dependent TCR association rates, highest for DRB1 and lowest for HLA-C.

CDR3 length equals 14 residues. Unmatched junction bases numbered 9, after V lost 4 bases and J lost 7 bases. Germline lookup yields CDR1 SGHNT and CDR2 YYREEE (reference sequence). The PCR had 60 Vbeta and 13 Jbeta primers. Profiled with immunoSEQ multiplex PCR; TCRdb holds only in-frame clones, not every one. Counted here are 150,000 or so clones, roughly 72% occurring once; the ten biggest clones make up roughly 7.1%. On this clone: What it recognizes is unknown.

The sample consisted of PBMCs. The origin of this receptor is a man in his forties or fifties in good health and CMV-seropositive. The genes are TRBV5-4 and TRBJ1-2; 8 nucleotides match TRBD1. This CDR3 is CASSPRQGTRGYTF. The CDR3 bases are TGTGCCAGCAGCCCTCGACAGGGGACCCGTGGCTACACCTTC.